Presented here are 31 T cell receptor beta chains from one specimen sequenced in a study of response to subunit inactivated influenza vaccine. Using its own MiXCR run on the RT-PCR reads, TCRdb lists one record per CDR3 protein. The table includes 800,000 or so distinct CDR3 sequences, 21% detected once. Specimen: PBMCs from blood, collected about 5 days after vaccination. Receptor source: a man between 45 and 60 years old who received an inactivated influenza vaccine.

The table lists this clonotype with a few counts. The chain joins TRBV20-1 to TRBJ2-7; TRBD1 or TRBD2 may be the D gene (5 bases each). The germline gives CDR1 DFQATT, CDR2 SNEGSKA (reference sequence). The CDR3 is made up of 14 amino acids. The V gene lost 2 bases and the J gene lost 1 base, with 12 bases spanning the gap. The CDR3: CSARKGEGSYEQYF. Written as DNA, the CDR3 is TGCAGTGCTAGAAAGGGCGAGGGGTCCTACGAGCAGTACTTC.

The CDR3 is CASSYSTSYEQYF. In DNA form, the CDR3 reads TGTGCCAGCAGTTACTCGACTAGCTACGAGCAGTACTTC. This chain links TRBV6-5 with TRBJ2-7; D is perhaps TRBD2 (6 bases). This CDR3 has 13 amino acids. Per the germline V gene, CDR1 is MNHEY and CDR2 is SVGAGI. Trimming stripped 0 bases from V and 3 bases from J, with 6 bases between.

This rearrangement joins TRBV29-1 to TRBJ2-2; D remains ambiguous. Trimming pared 5 bases from V and 2 bases from J, leaving 3 bases between. Per the germline V gene, CDR1 is SQVTM and CDR2 is ANQGSEA. The CDR3 loop spans 11 amino acids. In DNA form, the CDR3 reads TGCAGCGTTCACAACACCGGGGAGCTGTTTTTT. It encodes CSVHNTGELFF.

Many counts were recorded for this clonotype. The chain uses TRBV7-2 and TRBJ2-7; tentatively, D is TRBD2 (6 bases). The germline gives CDR1 SGHTA, CDR2 FQGNSA. This CDR3 is 14 amino acids long. The ends were cut back, 1 base at V and 3 bases at J, with 10 bases in the middle. In nucleotides, the CDR3 is TGTGCCAGCAGCTTAGGTTGGCGGGACTACGAGCAGTACTTC. Amino acids: CASSLGWRDYEQYF.

The V gene is TRBV7-2, the J gene TRBJ2-3, with D unclear. Germline V gene lookup returns CDR1 SGHTA and CDR2 FQGNSA. This CDR3 is 14 amino acids long. The V gene lost 5 bases and the J gene lost 1 base, with 10 bases spanning the gap. The CDR3 region is CASSTRYRTDTQYF. For the CDR3, the DNA is TGTGCCAGCAGCACTCGATACCGCACAGATACGCAGTATTTT.

The sample holds a few counts of this clonotype. The chain uses TRBV10-3 and TRBJ1-1; 7 bases agree with TRBD1. This CDR3 is built from 14 residues. The germline CDR1 and CDR2 sequences are ENHRY and SYGVKD. V lost 6 bases and J lost 4; bases outside the gene matches: 8. CDR3 nucleotide sequence: TGTGCCATCAGGGAAACAGGGGTGGGCACTGAAGCTTTCTTT. As protein: CAIRETGVGTEAFF.

This clonotype occurred a few times. The chain links TRBV6-1 to TRBJ2-3, with TRBD2 matching over 7 bases. V lost 8 bases and J lost 3; bases outside the gene matches: 8. Germline assignment: CDR1 MNHNS and CDR2 SASEGT. The CDR3 length is 14 residues. The CDR3 nucleotides read TGTGCCAGCCGCTCACGCGGGAGTACAGATACGCAGTATTTT. Protein: CASRSRGSTDTQYF.

V gene TRBV5-1 combines with J gene TRBJ2-5; TRBD2 might be the D (6 bases). From germline, CDR1 is SGHRS and CDR2 YFSETQ. The V and J ends lost 4 bases and 5 bases respectively, with 18 bases between them. The CDR3 is made up of 15 amino acids. The CDR3 sequence is CASSPGSGVGETQYF. Written as DNA, the CDR3 is TGCGCCAGCAGCCCTGGCTCGGGAGTGGGGGAGACCCAGTACTTC.

This chain uses TRBV20-1 with TRBJ2-2, with TRBD2 matching 11 bases. Germline CDR1 reads DFQATT; CDR2 reads SNEGSKA (reference sequence). The J segment lost 7 bases and the V segment lost 6 bases, leaving 7 bases of the junction unmatched. This CDR3 has 14 residues. CDR3 loop: CSALAGGPVGELFF. DNA of the CDR3: TGCAGTGCCTTAGCGGGAGGGCCAGTCGGGGAGCTGTTTTTT.

V is TRBV12-3 or TRBV12-4 and J is TRBJ2-7; 9 bases agree with TRBD1. The V gene end was trimmed by 6 bases and the J gene end by 2 bases; junction bases not matched to a gene: 8. This CDR3 region has 15 residues. The CDR3 DNA reads TGTGCCAGCAGCGACCCGGGACAGGGAGCCTACGAGCAGTACTTC. Encoded protein: CASSDPGQGAYEQYF.

The chain links TRBV12-3 or TRBV12-4 to TRBJ2-3; 9 positions agree with TRBD1. CDR3 length: 17 residues. V was pared by 5 bases and J by 4 bases, with 13 bases of the junction left unmatched. CDR3 DNA: TGTGCCAGCAGTAGCCGGGACAGGGTCAGTTTCGCAGATACGCAGTATTTT. It encodes CASSSRDRVSFADTQYF.

The genes are TRBV20-1 and TRBJ2-5; 14 nucleotides agree with TRBD2. This CDR3 contains 17 residues. The trim removed 8 bases at V and 5 bases at J, leaving 16 bases unmatched. CDR1 is DFQATT and CDR2 is SNEGSKA in the germline V gene (reference sequence). CDR3 nucleotides: TGCAGTTCCACCCCGGGACTAGCGGGGGCCACTCGGGAGACCCAGTACTTC. Its protein is CSSTPGLAGATRETQYF.

The rearrangement links TRBV21-1 to TRBJ2-1. TRBV21-1 is a listed pseudogene. This CDR3 is built from 15 residues. CDR3 nucleotide sequence: TGTGCCAGCAGCAACCAGGAGGACTCCTACAATGAGCAGTTCTTC. This translates into CASSNQEDSYNEQFF.

CDR3 sequence (DNA): TGCGCCAGCAGCCAAGCGATGGGGTTATCGGGCGGGGAGCTGTTTTTT. Its translation: CASSQAMGLSGGELFF. The rearrangement uses TRBV4-3 and TRBJ2-2; D call uncertain. Germline V gene lookup returns CDR1 LGHNA and CDR2 YSLEER. Trimming took 1 base from V and 7 from J, leaving 16 bases between them. The CDR3 totals 16 residues.

This clonotype occurred many times. The chain recombines TRBV29-1 with TRBJ2-5; D is possibly TRBD2 (6 bases). The germline gives CDR1 SQVTM, CDR2 ANQGSEA. This CDR3 contains 13 residues. V gave up 0 bases and J gave up 7 bases, with 12 bases separating them. The CDR3 DNA reads as TGCAGCGTTGAAGATGGTGTTAGCGGGACCCAGTACTTC. It codes for CSVEDGVSGTQYF. Full variable domain (remainder filled in from reference TRBV29-1 and TRBJ2-5): SAVISQKPSRDICQRGTSLTIQCQVDSQVTMMFWYRQQPGQSLTLIATANQGSEATYESGFVIDKFPISRPNLTFSTLTVSNMSPEDSSIYLCSVEDGVSGTQYFGPGTRLLVL.

This rearrangement joins TRBV18 to TRBJ1-1; D is possibly TRBD1 (5 bases). Germline V gene sequence: CDR1 KGHSH, CDR2 LQKENI. This CDR3 is built from 12 residues. Trimming removed 7 bases from V and 4 bases from J, with 10 bases in between. This chain's CDR3 is CASWQGGTEAFF. CDR3 nucleotide sequence: TGTGCCAGCTGGCAGGGTGGCACTGAAGCTTTCTTT.

This clonotype was recorded a few times. The rearrangement uses TRBV12-3 or TRBV12-4 and TRBJ1-4, with D perhaps TRBD1 (6 bases). V gave up 7 bases and J gave up 4 bases, with 10 bases separating them. The CDR3 is made up of 13 amino acids. In DNA, the CDR3 is TGTGCCAGCATGTGGGGGCGTAATGAAAAACTGTTTTTT. Translation: CASMWGRNEKLFF.

The gene calls are TRBV7-6 and TRBJ2-1; the D is unclear. Germline CDR1 reads SGHVS; CDR2 reads FNYEAQ. The CDR3 covers 16 residues. Deletions cut 1 base from V and 0 bases from J, with 10 bases between. The CDR3 sequence: CASSLEGSSSYNEQFF. CDR3 sequence (DNA): TGTGCCAGCAGCTTAGAAGGGTCCAGCTCCTACAATGAGCAGTTCTTC.

This chain connects TRBV20-1 to TRBJ2-5, with 9 bases that match TRBD1. The CDR3 covers 14 residues. V lost 8 bases and J lost 4; bases outside the gene matches: 11. Looked up from germline, CDR1 is DFQATT and CDR2 is SNEGSKA (reference sequence). The CDR3 DNA reads TGCAGTTACTCACAGGGGGCGCAAGTAGAGACCCAGTACTTC. This translates into CSYSQGAQVETQYF.

A single count supports this clonotype. A much larger clone differs from this one at a single base, so this may be a read error. The rearrangement links TRBV5-1 to TRBJ2-7; no clear D gene. This CDR3 region has 14 residues. Germline CDR1 and CDR2: SGHRS and YFSETQ. CDR3 nucleotides: TGCGCCAGCAGCTTGGTTTCGCGGAATGACGAGGAGTACTTC. Protein sequence: CASSLVSRNDEEYF.

This clonotype was counted only a few times. V gene TRBV20-1 combines with J gene TRBJ2-7; D call uncertain. Germline assignment: CDR1 DFQATT and CDR2 SNEGSKA (reference sequence). The CDR3 consists of 15 residues. V was shortened by 0 bases and J by 3 bases, with 15 bases between the two germline ends. CDR3 in amino acids: CSARDHEGAGYEQYF. CDR3 bases: TGCAGTGCTAGAGATCATGAAGGTGCAGGCTACGAGCAGTACTTC.

The gene calls are TRBV7-2 and TRBJ2-1, with D uncertain. This CDR3 has 15 amino acids. Germline V CDR1 and CDR2: SGHTA, FQGNSA. V was shortened by 0 bases and J by 6 bases, with 12 bases between the two germline ends. DNA for the CDR3: TGTGCCAGCAGCTTAGCGTTGGCTACTTTCAATGAGCAGTTCTTC. It translates to CASSLALATFNEQFF.

The V gene is TRBV5-1, the J gene TRBJ2-2; 7 bases match TRBD1. V lost 4 bases to trimming and J lost 4 bases; unmatched junction nucleotides: 7. Per germline, CDR1 SGHRS and CDR2 YFSETQ. This CDR3 spans 15 amino acids. In nucleotides, the CDR3 is TGCGCCAGCAGCGTGACAGGGTCGGCCACCGGGGAGCTGTTTTTT. Encoded protein: CASSVTGSATGELFF.

This chain links TRBV6-1 with TRBJ1-5; 8 bases map to TRBD1. CDR1 and CDR2 (germline): MNHNS, SASEGT. CDR3 length: 14 residues. With V trimmed by 6 bases and J by 7 bases, 8 bases remained unmatched. CDR3: CASRPDRGIQPQHF. CDR3 bases: TGTGCCAGCAGGCCCGACAGGGGAATCCAGCCCCAGCATTTT.

This clonotype was recorded a few times. The J gene is TRBJ2-7, the V gene TRBV11-2, with 8 bases that match TRBD2. The CDR3 has 16 residues. With V trimmed by 2 bases and J by 2 bases, 8 bases remained unmatched. The germline CDR1 and CDR2 sequences are SGHAT and FQNNGV. CDR3 DNA: TGTGCCAGCAGCTTAATAACGTCGGGAGGGCCCTACGAGCAGTACTTC. Translating gives CASSLITSGGPYEQYF.

As for this clonotype: One end of the junction fails to match germline, which may point to a read error. The V gene is TRBV7-7, the J gene TRBJ2-5, with 9 bases aligning to TRBD1. Germline V gives CDR1 SSHAT, CDR2 FNYEAQ (reference sequence). The CDR3 is 15 amino acids. The CDR3 reads CASTPGQGVKETQYF. In nucleotides, the CDR3 is TGTGCTAGCACCCCGGGACAGGGTGTTAAAGAGACCCAGTACTTC. The variable domain in full, with the rest retrieved from reference TRBV7-7 and TRBJ2-5, is GAGVSQSPRYKVTKRGQDVTLRCDPISSHATLYWYQQALGQGPEFLTYFNYEAQPDKSGLPSDRFSAERPEGSISTLTIQRTEQRDSAMYRCASTPGQGVKETQYFGPGTRLLVL.

The sample holds a few counts of this clonotype. V and J are TRBV15 and TRBJ2-2; D call uncertain. Germline V gene sequence: CDR1 LNHNV, CDR2 YYDKDF (reference sequence). The CDR3 loop spans 17 amino acids. V dropped 0 bases and J dropped 1 base, with 12 bases sitting between them. The CDR3 reads CATSRDPFWLNTGELFF. The CDR3 coding sequence is TGTGCCACCAGCAGAGATCCTTTCTGGCTGAACACCGGGGAGCTGTTTTTT.

As DNA, the CDR3 is TGCAGTGCCATGGGACTAGCGGGGAGCGAGACCCAGTACTTC. Its translation: CSAMGLAGSETQYF. V is TRBV20-1 and J is TRBJ2-5; TRBD2 aligns across 13 bases. The CDR3 length is 14 residues. Unmatched junction bases numbered 6, after V lost 6 bases and J lost 5 bases. Germline V gene data show CDR1 as DFQATT and CDR2 as SNEGSKA (reference sequence).

This clonotype was detected only a few times. V is TRBV7-2 and J is TRBJ2-1; TRBD2 agrees at 7 bases. The V gene's germline CDR1 is SGHTA and CDR2 FQGNSA. The CDR3 has 12 residues. V was pared by 6 bases and J by 8 bases, with 4 bases of the junction left unmatched. CDR3 sequence (DNA): TGTGCCAGCAGGGGGGGGTCCGATGAGCAGTTCTTC. Translated: CASRGGSDEQFF.

The rearrangement joins TRBV20-1 to TRBJ1-6, with D possibly being TRBD1 (5 bases). This CDR3 is built from 16 residues. The V and J ends lost 2 bases and 0 bases respectively, with 11 bases between them. Germline-derived CDR1 and CDR2 are DFQATT and SNEGSKA (reference sequence). The chain's CDR3 is CSARRGGSSYNSPLHF. For the CDR3, the DNA is TGCAGTGCTAGAAGGGGCGGGAGCTCCTATAATTCACCCCTCCACTTT.

This clonotype appeared a few times. J is TRBJ2-7 and V is TRBV11-2; 7 bases are shared with TRBD2. V trimming: 2 bases; J trimming: 3 bases; junction bases outside the gene matches: 16. This CDR3 spans 18 amino acids. The germline V gene has CDR1 SGHAT and CDR2 FQNNGV. CDR3 nucleotides: TGTGCCAGCAGCTTAAGTACCGGCGGGAGTCTCTTCATCTACGAGCAGTACTTC. Amino acid sequence: CASSLSTGGSLFIYEQYF.